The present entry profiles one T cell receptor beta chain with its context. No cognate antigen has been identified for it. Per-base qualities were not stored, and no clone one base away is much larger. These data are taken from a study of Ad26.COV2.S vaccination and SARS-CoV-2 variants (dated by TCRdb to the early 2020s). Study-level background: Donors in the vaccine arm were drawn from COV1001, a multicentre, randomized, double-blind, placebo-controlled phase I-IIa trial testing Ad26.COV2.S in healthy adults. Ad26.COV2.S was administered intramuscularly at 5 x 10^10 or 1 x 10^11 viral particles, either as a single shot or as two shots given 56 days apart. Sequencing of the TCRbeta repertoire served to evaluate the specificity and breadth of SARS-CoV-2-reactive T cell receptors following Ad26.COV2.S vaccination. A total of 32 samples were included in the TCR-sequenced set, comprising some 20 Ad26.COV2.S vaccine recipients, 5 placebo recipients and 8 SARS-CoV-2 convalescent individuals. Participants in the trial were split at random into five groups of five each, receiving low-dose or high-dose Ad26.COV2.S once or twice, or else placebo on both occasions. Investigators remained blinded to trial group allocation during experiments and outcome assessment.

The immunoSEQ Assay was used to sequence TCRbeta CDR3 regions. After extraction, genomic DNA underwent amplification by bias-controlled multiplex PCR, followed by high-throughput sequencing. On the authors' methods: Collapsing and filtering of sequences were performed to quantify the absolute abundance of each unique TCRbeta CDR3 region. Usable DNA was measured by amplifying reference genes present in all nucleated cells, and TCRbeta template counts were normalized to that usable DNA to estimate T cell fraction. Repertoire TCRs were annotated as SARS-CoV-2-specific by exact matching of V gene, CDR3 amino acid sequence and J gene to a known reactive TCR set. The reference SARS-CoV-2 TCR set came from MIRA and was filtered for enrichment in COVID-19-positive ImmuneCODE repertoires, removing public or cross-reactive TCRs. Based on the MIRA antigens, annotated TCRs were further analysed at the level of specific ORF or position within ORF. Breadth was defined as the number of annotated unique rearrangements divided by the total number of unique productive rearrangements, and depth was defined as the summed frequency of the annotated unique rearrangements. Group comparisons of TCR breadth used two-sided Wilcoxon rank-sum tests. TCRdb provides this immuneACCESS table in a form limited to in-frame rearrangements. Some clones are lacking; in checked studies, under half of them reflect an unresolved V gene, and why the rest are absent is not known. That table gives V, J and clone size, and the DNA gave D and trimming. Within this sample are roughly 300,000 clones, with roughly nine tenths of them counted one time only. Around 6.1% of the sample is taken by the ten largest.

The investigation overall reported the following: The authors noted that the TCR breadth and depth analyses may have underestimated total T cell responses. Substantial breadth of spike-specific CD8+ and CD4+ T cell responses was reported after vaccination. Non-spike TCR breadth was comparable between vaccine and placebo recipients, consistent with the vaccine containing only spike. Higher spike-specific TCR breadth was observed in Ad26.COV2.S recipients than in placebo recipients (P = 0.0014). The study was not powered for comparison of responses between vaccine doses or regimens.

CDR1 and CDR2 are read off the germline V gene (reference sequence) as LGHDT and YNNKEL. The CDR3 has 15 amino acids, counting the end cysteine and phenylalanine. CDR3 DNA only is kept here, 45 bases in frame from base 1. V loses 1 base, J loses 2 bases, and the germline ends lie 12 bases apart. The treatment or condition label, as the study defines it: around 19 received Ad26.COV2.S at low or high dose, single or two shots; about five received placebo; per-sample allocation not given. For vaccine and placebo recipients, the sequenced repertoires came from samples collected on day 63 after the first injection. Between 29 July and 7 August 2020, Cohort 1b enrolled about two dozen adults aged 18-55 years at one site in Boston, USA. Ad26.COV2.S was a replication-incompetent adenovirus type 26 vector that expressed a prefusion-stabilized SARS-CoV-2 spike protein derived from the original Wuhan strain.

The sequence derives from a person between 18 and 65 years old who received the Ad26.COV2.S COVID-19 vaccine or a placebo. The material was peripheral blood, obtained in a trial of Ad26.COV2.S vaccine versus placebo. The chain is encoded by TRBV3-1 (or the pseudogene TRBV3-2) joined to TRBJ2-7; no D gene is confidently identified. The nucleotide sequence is TGTGCCAGCAGCCAAGTGCGGACGCCTACCTACGAGCAGTACTTC. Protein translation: CASSQVRTPTYEQYF.